These T cell receptor beta chains were read from a single sample in a study of blood T cell repertoires in COVID-19. The repertoire was sequenced with immunoSEQ multiplex PCR; TCRdb's copy has only in-frame clones and lacks some. The table shows roughly 100,000 clones, with roughly 88% occurring only once. Material for sequencing was peripheral blood. The receptors originated from a human donor in a cohort sampled during active COVID-19. The CDR3 runs from the conserved cysteine through the conserved F or W. The order of the fields is J gene, clone size, D gene, V gene, CDR3 protein, CDR3 DNA. A D gene is named only where the DNA matches it firmly. The size entry is marked missing in some rows and otherwise reads once, few, many or a size class.

>TRBJ2-7|-|-|TRBV3-1/TRBV3-2
CASSQALEQYF
TGTGCCAGCAGCCAAGCCCTCGAGCAGTACTTC
>TRBJ1-3|-|-|TRBV5-1
CASSSEPPGSQYSGNTIYF
TGCGCCAGCAGCTCGGAGCCCCCTGGCTCGCAGTACTCTGGAAACACCATATATTTT
>TRBJ2-7|-|TRBD1|TRBV28
CATAFGTGAYEQYF
TGTGCCACCGCGTTCGGGACAGGCGCCTACGAGCAGTACTTC
>TRBJ1-2|-|-|TRBV18
CASSPDTANYGYTF
TGTGCCAGCTCACCAGATACAGCTAACTATGGCTACACCTTC
>TRBJ1-1|-|TRBD1|TRBV28
CASLTGGVSGTEAFF
TGTGCCAGTTTGACAGGGGGCGTCTCTGGCACTGAAGCTTTCTTT
>TRBJ2-7|-|-|TRBV27
CASSLGRSYEQYF
TGTGCCAGCAGTTTGGGCCGCTCCTACGAGCAGTACTTC
>TRBJ2-1|-|TRBD2|TRBV9
CASSVGTSGNSYNEQFF
TGTGCCAGCAGCGTAGGCACTAGCGGGAACTCCTACAATGAGCAGTTCTTC
>TRBJ2-1|-|TRBD2|TRBV7-2
CASSSGGSFGQFF
TGTGCCAGCAGCTCGGGGGGTTCTTTCGGGCAGTTCTTC
>TRBJ2-7|-|-|TRBV9
CASSIHPTESYEQYF
TGTGCCAGCAGCATCCACCCGACAGAATCCTACGAGCAGTACTTC
>TRBJ1-6|once|-|TRBV5-1
CASSLGASVTSPLHF
TGCGCCAGCAGCCTAGGGGCTTCAGTGACTTCACCCCTCCACTTT